The source of this T cell receptor beta chain is a study of blood T cell repertoires in COVID-19. The overall study: Samples taken during acute and convalescent COVID-19 were collected in the United States, Italy and Spain.

Methods used by the authors: Nucleated cell counts were estimated from reference gene primer amplification. Profiling relied on immunoSEQ multiplex PCR, and the TCRdb table lists in-frame clones only, not all of them. V and J calls and clone size are given by that table; D and trimming were obtained from the DNA. The table shows about 160,000 clones, with 78% occurring only once. There are 14 residues in the CDR3. Germline CDR1 LGHDT, CDR2 YNNKEL (reference sequence). V was trimmed by 5 bases and J by 0 bases, leaving 8 bases between them. Source material: peripheral blood. This sequence joins TRBV3-1 (or the pseudogene TRBV3-2) and TRBJ1-3; tentatively, D is TRBD1 (5 bases). This TCR was recovered from a woman older than 75 with acute or convalescent COVID-19. DNA for the CDR3: TGTGCCAGCAGCGCAGGGCACTCTGGAAACACCATATATTTT. Its translation: CASSAGHSGNTIYF.